This record concerns one TCR beta chain sequence. The data originate from a study of blood T cell repertoires in COVID-19. Background on the study: Collection of acute and convalescent COVID-19 samples took place in the United States, Italy and Spain. Sample material is recorded as cDNA or gDNA derived from T cells, B-cell-depleted T cells, or PBMCs.

Per the original methods: Estimates of nucleated cell counts were drawn from the amplification of reference gene primers. Generated by immunoSEQ multiplex PCR, the TCRdb table keeps only in-frame clones and is missing some. V and J calls and clone size are given by that table; D and trimming were obtained from the DNA. The sample shows approximately 70,000 clones, 79% of them seen only once. V was pared by 0 bases and J by 0 bases, with 15 bases between. CDR3 size: 18 residues. CDR1 is ENHRY and CDR2 is SYGVKD in the germline V gene. This sequence originates from a man in his 60s with active or convalescent COVID-19. Material for sequencing was peripheral blood. The chain recombines TRBV10-3 with TRBJ1-3, with a weak D call TRBD1 (6 bases). The CDR3, as DNA: TGTGCCATCAGTGAGTCCAGAGGACAGATGAGCTCTGGAAACACCATATATTTT. Protein product: CAISESRGQMSSGNTIYF.